These 3 T cell receptor beta chains were all obtained from the same sample, sequenced in a study of blood T cell repertoires in COVID-19 (dated by TCRdb to about 2020). The library was built by means of the immunoSEQ multiplex PCR assay. TCRdb stores this immuneACCESS table with in-frame sequences only. Part of the clones is absent; in the studies checked, under half of the shortfall reflects unresolved V genes, and no reason is known for the rest. The sample contains approximately 100,000 clones, 65% to 90% of them found a single time. Of the sample, 4% to 6% falls within the top ten clones. Source material: peripheral blood. These TCRs come from a man in his 60s with acute or convalescent COVID-19.

The rearrangement links TRBV2 to TRBJ2-5, with 7 bases that match TRBD1. The germline gives CDR1 SNHLY, CDR2 FYNNEI. This CDR3 comprises 14 residues. V lost 8 bases, J lost 4 bases, and 10 bases stayed unmatched. CDR3 loop: CASDRVLGRETQYF. The DNA for the CDR3 is TGTGCCAGCGACAGGGTTTTGGGTCGAGAGACCCAGTACTTC. The entire variable domain, with the rest obtained from reference TRBV2 and TRBJ2-5, is as follows: EPEVTQTPSHQVTQMGQEVILRCVPISNHLYFYWYRQILGQKVEFLVSFYNNEISEKSEIFDDQFSVERPDGSNFTLKIRSTKLEDSAMYFCASDRVLGRETQYFGPGTRLLVL.

This chain connects TRBV6-5 to TRBJ2-3, with 9 bases fitting TRBD2. The CDR3 is 16 residues long. The V and J ends lost 2 bases and 5 bases, in that order; junction bases with no gene match: 8. Per germline, CDR1 MNHEY and CDR2 SVGAGI. The chain's CDR3 is CASSYAPSGTLDTQYF. The CDR3 region has the DNA TGTGCCAGCAGTTACGCCCCTAGCGGGACACTAGATACGCAGTATTTT.

The rearrangement joins TRBV7-9 to TRBJ1-2, with a tentative D call TRBD1 (6 bases). Trimming cost V 3 bases and J 0 bases, with 8 bases left between them. The length of the CDR3 is 14 residues. The germline V gene encodes CDR1 SEHNR and CDR2 FQNEAQ (reference sequence). The CDR3 spells CASSFTGSNYGYTF. In DNA, the CDR3 is TGTGCCAGCAGCTTTACAGGGTCTAACTATGGCTACACCTTC.